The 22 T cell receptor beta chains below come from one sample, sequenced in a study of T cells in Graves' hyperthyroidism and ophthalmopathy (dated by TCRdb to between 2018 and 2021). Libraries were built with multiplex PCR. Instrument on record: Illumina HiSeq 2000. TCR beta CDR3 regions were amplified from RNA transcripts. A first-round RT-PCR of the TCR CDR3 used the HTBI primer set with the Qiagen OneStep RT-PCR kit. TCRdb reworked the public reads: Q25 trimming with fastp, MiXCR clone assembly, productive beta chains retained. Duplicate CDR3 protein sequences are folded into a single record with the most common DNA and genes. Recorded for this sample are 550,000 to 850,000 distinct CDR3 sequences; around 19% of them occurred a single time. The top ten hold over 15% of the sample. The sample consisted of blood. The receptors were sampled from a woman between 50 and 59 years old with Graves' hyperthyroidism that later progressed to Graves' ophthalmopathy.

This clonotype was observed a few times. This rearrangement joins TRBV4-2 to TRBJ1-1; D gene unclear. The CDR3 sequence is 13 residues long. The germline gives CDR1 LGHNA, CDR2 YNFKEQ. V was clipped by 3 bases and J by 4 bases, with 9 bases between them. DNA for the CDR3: TGTGCCAGCAGCCACCTAGAAGTCACTGAAGCTTTCTTT. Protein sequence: CASSHLEVTEAFF.

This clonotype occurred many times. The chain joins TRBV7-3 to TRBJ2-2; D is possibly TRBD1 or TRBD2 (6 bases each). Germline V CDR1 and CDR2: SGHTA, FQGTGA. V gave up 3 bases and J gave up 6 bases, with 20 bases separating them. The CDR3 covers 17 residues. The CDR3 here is CASSFRGGPASPGELFF. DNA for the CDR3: TGTGCCAGCAGCTTCCGTGGGGGGCCCGCCAGCCCCGGGGAGCTGTTTTTT.

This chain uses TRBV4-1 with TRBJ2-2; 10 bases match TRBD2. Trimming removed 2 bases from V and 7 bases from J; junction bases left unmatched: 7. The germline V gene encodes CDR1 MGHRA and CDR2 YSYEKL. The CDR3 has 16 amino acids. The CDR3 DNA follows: TGCGCCAGCAGCCAACAAGCGGGGGGGCAGGGCGGGGAGCTGTTTTTT. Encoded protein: CASSQQAGGQGGELFF.

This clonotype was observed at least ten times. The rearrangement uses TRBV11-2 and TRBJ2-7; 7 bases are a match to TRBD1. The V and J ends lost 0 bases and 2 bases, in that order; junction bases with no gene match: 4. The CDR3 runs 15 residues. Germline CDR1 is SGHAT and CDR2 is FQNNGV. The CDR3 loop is CASSLDGRGTYEQYF. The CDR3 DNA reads TGTGCCAGCAGCTTAGACGGCAGGGGGACCTACGAGCAGTACTTC.

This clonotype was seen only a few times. The CDR3 DNA reads as TGTGCCAGCAGAACAGGGGGTGGCTACACCTTC. It specifies CASRTGGGYTF. The V gene is TRBV27, the J gene TRBJ1-2; 8 positions agree with TRBD1. The CDR3 extends over 11 amino acids. Germline lookup yields CDR1 MNHEY and CDR2 SMNVEV (reference sequence). V was clipped by 6 bases and J by 7 bases; unmatched bases: 1.

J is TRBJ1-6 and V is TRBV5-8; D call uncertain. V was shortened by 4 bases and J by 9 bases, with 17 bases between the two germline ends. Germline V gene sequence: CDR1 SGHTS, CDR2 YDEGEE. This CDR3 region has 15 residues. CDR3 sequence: CASSLEVMGSSPLHF. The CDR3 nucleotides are TGTGCCAGCAGCCTCGAGGTGATGGGGAGTTCACCCCTCCACTTT.

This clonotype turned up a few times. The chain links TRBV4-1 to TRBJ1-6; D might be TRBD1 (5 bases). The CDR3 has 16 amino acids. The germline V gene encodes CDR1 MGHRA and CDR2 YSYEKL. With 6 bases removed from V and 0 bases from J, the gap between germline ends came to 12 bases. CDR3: CASSMTASSYNSPLHF. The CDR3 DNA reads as TGCGCCAGCAGTATGACAGCGAGCTCCTATAATTCACCCCTCCACTTT.

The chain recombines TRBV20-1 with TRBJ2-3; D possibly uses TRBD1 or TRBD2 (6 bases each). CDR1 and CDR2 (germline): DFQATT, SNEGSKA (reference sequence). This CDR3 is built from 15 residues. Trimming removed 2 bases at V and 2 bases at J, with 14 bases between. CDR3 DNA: TGCAGTGCTAGATTCCCGGGGGCGCCCACAGATACGCAGTATTTT. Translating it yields CSARFPGAPTDTQYF.

DNA for the CDR3: TGTGCCAGCAGCTTGACTAGCGGGACCCACGAGCAGTACTTC. Translation: CASSLTSGTHEQYF. V and J are TRBV7-3 and TRBJ2-7; 11 bases fit TRBD2. CDR3 length equals 14 residues. Germline-derived CDR1 and CDR2 are SGHTA and FQGTGA. The V segment lost 3 bases and the J segment 5 bases; nucleotides outside the gene matches: 3.

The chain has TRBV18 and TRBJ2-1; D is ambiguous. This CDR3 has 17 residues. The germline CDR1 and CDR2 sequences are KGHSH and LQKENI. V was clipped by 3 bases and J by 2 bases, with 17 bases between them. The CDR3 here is CASSPRSVRNTYNEQFF. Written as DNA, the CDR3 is TGTGCCAGCTCACCGAGGTCGGTCAGGAATACCTACAATGAGCAGTTCTTC.

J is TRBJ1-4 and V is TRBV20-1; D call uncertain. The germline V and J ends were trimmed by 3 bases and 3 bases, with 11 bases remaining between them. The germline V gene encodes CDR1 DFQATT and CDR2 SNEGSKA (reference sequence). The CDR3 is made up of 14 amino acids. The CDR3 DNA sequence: TGCAGTGCTAGCAAACAGATATCTAATGAAAAACTGTTTTTT. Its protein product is CSASKQISNEKLFF.

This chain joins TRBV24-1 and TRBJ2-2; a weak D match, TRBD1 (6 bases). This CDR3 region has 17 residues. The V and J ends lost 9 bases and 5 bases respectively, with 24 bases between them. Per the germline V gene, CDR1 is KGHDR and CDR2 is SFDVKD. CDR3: CATEDTSGARRTGELFF. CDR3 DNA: TGTGCCACCGAAGATACATCAGGGGCCCGAAGAACCGGGGAGCTGTTTTTT.

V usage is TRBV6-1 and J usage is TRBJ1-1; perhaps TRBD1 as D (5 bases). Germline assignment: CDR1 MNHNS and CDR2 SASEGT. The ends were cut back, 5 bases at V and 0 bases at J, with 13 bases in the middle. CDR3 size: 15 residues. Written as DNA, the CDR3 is TGTGCCAGCAGTTTCGGGGCATACATGAACACTGAAGCTTTCTTT. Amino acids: CASSFGAYMNTEAFF.

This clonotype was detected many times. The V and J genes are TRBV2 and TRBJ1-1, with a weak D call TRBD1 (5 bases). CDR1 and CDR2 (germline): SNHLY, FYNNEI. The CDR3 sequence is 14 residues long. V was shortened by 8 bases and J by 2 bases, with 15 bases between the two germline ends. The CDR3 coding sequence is TGTGCCAGCCACCCCGACAGATTAAACACTGAAGCTTTCTTT. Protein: CASHPDRLNTEAFF.

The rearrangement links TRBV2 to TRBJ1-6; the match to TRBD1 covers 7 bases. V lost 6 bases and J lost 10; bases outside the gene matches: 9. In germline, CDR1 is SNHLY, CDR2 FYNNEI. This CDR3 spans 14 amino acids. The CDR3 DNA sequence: TGTGCCAGCAGCGCCGACAGGGTAGGGTCACCCCTCCACTTT. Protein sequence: CASSADRVGSPLHF.

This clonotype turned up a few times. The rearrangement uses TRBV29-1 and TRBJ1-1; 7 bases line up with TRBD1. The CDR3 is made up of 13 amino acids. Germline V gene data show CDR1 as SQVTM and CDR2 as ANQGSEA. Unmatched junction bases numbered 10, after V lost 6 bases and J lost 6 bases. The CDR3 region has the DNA TGCAGCGTCAAAGGACAGGCCATCCCTGAAGCTTTCTTT. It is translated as CSVKGQAIPEAFF. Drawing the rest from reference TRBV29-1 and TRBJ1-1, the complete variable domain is SAVISQKPSRDICQRGTSLTIQCQVDSQVTMMFWYRQQPGQSLTLIATANQGSEATYESGFVIDKFPISRPNLTFSTLTVSNMSPEDSSIYLCSVKGQAIPEAFFGQGTRLTVV.

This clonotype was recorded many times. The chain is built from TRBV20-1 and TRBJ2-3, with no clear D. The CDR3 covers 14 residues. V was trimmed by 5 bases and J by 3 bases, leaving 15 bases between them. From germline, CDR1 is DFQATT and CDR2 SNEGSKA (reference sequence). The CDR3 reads CSAGLDQMTDTQYF. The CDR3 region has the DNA TGCAGTGCTGGGTTGGATCAGATGACAGATACGCAGTATTTT.

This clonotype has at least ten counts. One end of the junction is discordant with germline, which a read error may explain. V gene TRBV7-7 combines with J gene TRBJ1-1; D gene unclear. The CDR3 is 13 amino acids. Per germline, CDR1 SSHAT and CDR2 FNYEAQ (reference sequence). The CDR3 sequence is CASSLASGTEAFF. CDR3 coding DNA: TGTGCTAGCAGCTTAGCGAGCGGCACTGAAGCTTTCTTT.

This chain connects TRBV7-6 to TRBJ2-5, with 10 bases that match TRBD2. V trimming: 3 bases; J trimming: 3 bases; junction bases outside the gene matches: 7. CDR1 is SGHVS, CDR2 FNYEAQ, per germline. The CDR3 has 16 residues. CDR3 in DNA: TGTGCCAGCAGCTTCCGAGTCACTAGCGGGAAAGAGACCCAGTACTTC. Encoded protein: CASSFRVTSGKETQYF.

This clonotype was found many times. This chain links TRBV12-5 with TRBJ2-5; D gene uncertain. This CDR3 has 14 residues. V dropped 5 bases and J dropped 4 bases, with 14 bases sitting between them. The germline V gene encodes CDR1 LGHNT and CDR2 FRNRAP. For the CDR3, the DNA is TGTGCTAGTGGTCCTCTAAGGGCCATAGAGACCCAGTACTTC. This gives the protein CASGPLRAIETQYF.

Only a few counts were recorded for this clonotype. CDR3 bases: TGCAGCCTCAGGAGGGAGGGGGATACTGAAGCTTTCTTT. Residues: CSLRREGDTEAFF. The gene calls are TRBV29-1 and TRBJ1-1; TRBD1 might be the D (6 bases). CDR1 and CDR2 (germline): SQVTM, ANQGSEA. V was trimmed by 8 bases and J by 5 bases, leaving 18 bases between them. This CDR3 has 13 amino acids. Full variable domain (missing parts from reference TRBV29-1 and TRBJ1-1): SAVISQKPSRDICQRGTSLTIQCQVDSQVTMMFWYRQQPGQSLTLIATANQGSEATYESGFVIDKFPISRPNLTFSTLTVSNMSPEDSSIYLCSLRREGDTEAFFGQGTRLTVV.

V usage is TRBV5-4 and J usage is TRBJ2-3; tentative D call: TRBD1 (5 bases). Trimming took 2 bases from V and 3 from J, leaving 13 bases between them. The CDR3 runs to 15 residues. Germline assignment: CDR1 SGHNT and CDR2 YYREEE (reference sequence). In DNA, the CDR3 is TGTGCCAGCAGCTTCGTTAGCAGGGCAACAGATACGCAGTATTTT. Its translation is CASSFVSRATDTQYF.